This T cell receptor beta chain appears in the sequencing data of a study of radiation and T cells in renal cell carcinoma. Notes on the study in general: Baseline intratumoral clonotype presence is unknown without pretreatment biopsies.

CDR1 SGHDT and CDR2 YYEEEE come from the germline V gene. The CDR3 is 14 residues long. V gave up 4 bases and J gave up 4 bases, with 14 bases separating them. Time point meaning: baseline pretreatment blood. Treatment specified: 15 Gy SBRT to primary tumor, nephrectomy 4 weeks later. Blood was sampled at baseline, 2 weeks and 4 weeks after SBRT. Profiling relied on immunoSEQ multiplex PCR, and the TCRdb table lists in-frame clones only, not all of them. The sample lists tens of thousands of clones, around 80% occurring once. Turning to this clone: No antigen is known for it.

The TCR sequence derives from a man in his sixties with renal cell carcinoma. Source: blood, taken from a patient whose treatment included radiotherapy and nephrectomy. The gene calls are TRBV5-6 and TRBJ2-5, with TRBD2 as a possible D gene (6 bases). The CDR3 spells CASSPRDSPETQYF. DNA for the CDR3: TGTGCCAGCAGCCCCCGGGACTCACCAGAGACCCAGTACTTC.